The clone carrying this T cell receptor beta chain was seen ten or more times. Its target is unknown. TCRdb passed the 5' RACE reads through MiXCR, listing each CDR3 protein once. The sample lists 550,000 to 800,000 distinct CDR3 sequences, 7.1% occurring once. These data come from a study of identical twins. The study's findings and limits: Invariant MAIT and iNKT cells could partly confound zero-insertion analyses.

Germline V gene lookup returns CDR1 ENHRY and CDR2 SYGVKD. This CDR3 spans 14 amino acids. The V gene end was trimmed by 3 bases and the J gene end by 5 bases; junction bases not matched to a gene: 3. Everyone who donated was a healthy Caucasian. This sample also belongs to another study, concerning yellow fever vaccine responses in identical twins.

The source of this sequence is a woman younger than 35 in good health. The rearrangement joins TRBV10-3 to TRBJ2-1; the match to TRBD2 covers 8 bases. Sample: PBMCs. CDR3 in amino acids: CAISDIAGHNEQFF. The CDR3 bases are TGTGCCATCAGTGACATAGCGGGACACAATGAGCAGTTCTTC.